This entry concerns a single T cell receptor beta chain. The antigen this receptor binds is unknown. Qualities for individual bases were not recorded, and no much larger clone is one base off. Receptor amplification or capture employed the immunoSEQ multiplex PCR assay. The hsTCRB Kit was used according to the manufacturer's protocol to amplify rearranged TCR beta chain sequences. An Illumina MiSeq was used to sequence the TCRB libraries. The paper's data handling went like this. Demultiplexing, trimming and gene mapping were performed with the kit vendor's proprietary platform. This is the immuneACCESS table as TCRdb keeps it, with only in-frame sequences that have V and J called. A part of the clones is gone; compared with another copy, unresolved V genes explain less than half, and the rest is unexplained. From that table come the V and J calls and clone size; the DNA was used to work out D and trimming. The sample contains around 54,000 clones, around 86% of them found a single time. The biggest ten clones account for 1.1% to 1.5% of the sample.

The data are from a study of a mutant IDH1 vaccine in newly diagnosed glioma (dated by TCRdb to the early 2020s). Regarding the research as a whole: Across visits V03 through V10, patients got a total of eight vaccinations, given in weeks 1, 3, 5, 7, 11, 15, 19 and 23. In the chemotherapy-containing groups, vaccination started alongside temozolomide cycles, whereas in patients who had radiotherapy alone it started 4-6 weeks after radiotherapy. Of the approximately 35 treated patients, roughly 60% were male and around 40% were female, and the mean age was roughly 40 years. Before enrollment, most patients had been given radiochemotherapy with temozolomide as standard therapy, while the rest had received either radiotherapy alone or temozolomide alone. Six visits were used for peripheral blood collection: V03 (baseline), V05, V07, V10, V12 and V13. Longitudinal TCRB deep sequencing was done for about two dozen treated patients, wherever samples were available for exploratory analyses.

The sample's time point label, decoded: week 23, last vaccination. Each vaccine dose was 300 ug of a 20-mer mutant IDH1 peptide in Montanide, given subcutaneously with topical imiquimod. Newly diagnosed WHO grade 3 or 4 IDH1-mutant astrocytomas showing loss of nuclear ATRX were present in the donors. The samples were drawn from NOA16, a multicentre, single-arm, open-label phase I trial in Germany that tested a mutant IDH1 peptide vaccine in humans for the first time. The DNeasy Blood and Tissue Kit was used to extract genomic DNA from EDTA blood for TCRB sequencing. The germline V gene yields KGHSH for CDR1 and LQKENI for CDR2. The CDR3 starts with the cysteine, ends with the phenylalanine, and has 14 residues. Solely the CDR3 DNA is kept, with 42 bases framed from the first base. From V the trimming removes 5 bases and from J it removes 2 bases, while the gene matches leave 4 bases of the junction unaccounted for.

Summary of the overall study and its limitations: Pseudoprogression seemed to be unrelated to changes in the top peripheral T cell clonotypes found by TCRB sequencing. It was noted by the authors that analyses of patient blood samples could not be reproduced owing to sample limitations. Availability determined which PBMC samples were chosen for TCRB deep sequencing. Immune responses induced by the vaccine were seen in 90% to 95% of patients across multiple MHC alleles.

The TCR comes from a man aged 35 to 55 with glioma. The sequence links TRBV18 to TRBJ2-3; TRBD1 agrees with 7 junctional bases. This sample comprised PBMCs, obtained from a glioma patient whose treatment included an IDH1 peptide vaccine. The DNA sequence is TGTGCCAGCTCAGACAGGGTACCCACAGATACGCAGTATTTT. The resulting protein is CASSDRVPTDTQYF.